This TCR beta chain came from a study of control samples from healthy donors and cancer patients. Libraries were prepared by immunoSEQ multiplex PCR; TCRdb keeps only in-frame clonotypes and omits some of them. The sample has fewer than 200,000 clones; approximately 92% are singletons. The sequencing sample was made of blood. The sequence was obtained from a young man in good health.

The CDR3 loop reads CASRRDVKSYTF. CDR3 in DNA: TGTGCCTCCCGAAGGGACGTCAAAAGCTACACCTTC. The genes are TRBV30 and TRBJ1-2; D might be TRBD1 (5 bases). With 7 bases removed from V and 9 bases from J, the gap between germline ends came to 18 bases. Germline V CDR1 and CDR2: GTSNPN, SVGIG (reference sequence). The CDR3 runs to 12 residues.